This T cell receptor (beta chain) is from a study of T cell clonotyping in hematopoietic cell transplantation. Germline assignment: CDR1 SGHDT and CDR2 YYEEEE. This CDR3 spans 15 amino acids. Worth noting for this clone: The antigen is not known. Relative to the germline gene, one junction end is altered; a read error may explain this.

Sequencing used immunoSEQ multiplex PCR; TCRdb keeps in-frame clones, though not all of them. The table has about 15,000 clones, about 94% seen once; the top ten hold under 5.5%. Study-wide results and caveats: Recipient TCR diversity dropped after transplant; expanded clonotypes rose from day 30 to 180.

The genes are TRBV5-6 and TRBJ2-1; D unclear. The TCR originated in a male patient between 60 and 69 years old who had an allogeneic stem cell transplant from an unrelated donor, so the T cells may come from the graft donor. Some clones in this sample may be carry-over from other donors' samples. The sample in question was PBMCs, obtained 30 days after allogeneic stem cell transplant. CDR3 amino acids: CASTLAPSSYNEQFF. As DNA, the CDR3 is TGTGCCAGCACCTTGGCCCCTAGCTCCTACAATGAGCAGTTCTTC.